This T cell receptor (beta chain) appears in the sequencing data of a study of cytomegalovirus exposure and HLA in healthy donors. PCR involved 60 Vbeta and 13 Jbeta primers. Generated by immunoSEQ multiplex PCR, the TCRdb table keeps only in-frame clones and is missing some. The top ten clones hold less than 2% of a sample with roughly 120,000 clones, about 72% of them seen once. Germline V CDR1 and CDR2: LGHNA, YNFKEQ. This CDR3 contains 15 residues. A word on this clone: The antigen remains undetermined.

The study's findings and limits: Later analysis suggested most CMV-associated TCR beta chains were HLA-restricted.

V is TRBV4-2 and J is TRBJ2-5, with a tentative D call TRBD1 (5 bases). The J call is doubtful: the DNA matches TRBJ2-7 better. The sample comprised PBMCs. This receptor was obtained from a man aged 25-45 years in good health and CMV-seropositive. The DNA of the CDR3 is TGTGCCAGCAGCCAAGGGTTTTTATGGACATCCGAGCAGTACTTC. Translated: CASSQGFLWTSEQYF.